The 21 T cell receptor beta chains below come from one sample, sequenced in a study of cytomegalovirus exposure and HLA in healthy donors (dated by TCRdb to about 2017). Receptor amplification or capture employed the immunoSEQ multiplex PCR assay. A mixture of 60 forward primers for TCR Vbeta segments and 13 reverse primers for TCR Jbeta segments was used in the multiplex PCR. Drawn from immuneACCESS, this table holds only the in-frame rearrangements with V and J called that TCRdb kept. Clones are partly lost; checked studies trace under half to an unresolved V gene and leave the rest unexplained. The sample table holds 60,000 to 100,000 clones, of which about 78% were seen once. The biggest ten clones account for roughly 1.5% of the sample. Sequenced: PBMCs. These receptors all come from a man in his forties in good health and CMV-seronegative.

This clone was detected only once. The chain links TRBV23-1 to TRBJ2-2; D is uncertain. TRBV23-1 is labeled an ORF, and its function is uncertain. The CDR3 spans 14 residues. V lost 7 bases and J 6 bases, leaving 15 bases between the germline ends. The CDR3 DNA is TGCGCCAGCACCTTCTTGAGAGAACCCGGGGAGCTGTTTTTT. Amino acid sequence: CASTFLREPGELFF.

V usage is TRBV5-1 and J usage is TRBJ1-4; D is uncertain. Trimming took off 5 bases at V and 0 bases at J, with 5 bases between the two ends. The CDR3 spans 13 residues. CDR1 and CDR2 (germline): SGHRS, YFSETQ. The CDR3 DNA follows: TGCGCCAGCAGTGAGGCAACTAATGAAAAACTGTTTTTT. Amino acids: CASSEATNEKLFF.

The chain joins TRBV9 to TRBJ1-1; no definite D call. Germline CDR1 and CDR2: SGDLS and YYNGEE. The CDR3 has 14 residues. V lost 3 bases and J 3 bases, leaving 12 bases between the germline ends. The CDR3 nucleotides are TGTGCCAGCAGCGGAGACGCCAGGTACACTGAAGCTTTCTTT. Amino acids: CASSGDARYTEAFF.

J is TRBJ2-5 and V is TRBV7-8; 10 bases match TRBD2. CDR1 SGHVS and CDR2 FQNEAQ come from the germline V gene. J was trimmed by 2 bases and V by 4 bases; bases with no gene match: 7. This CDR3 spans 16 amino acids. The CDR3 DNA reads TGTGCCAGCAGCTCCCGACTAGCGGGCCTGCAAGAGACCCAGTACTTC. Its translation: CASSSRLAGLQETQYF.

The chain employs TRBV9 and TRBJ1-2, with 7 bases identical to TRBD1. The CDR3 runs 14 residues. The J segment lost 7 bases and the V segment lost 0 bases, leaving 6 bases of the junction unmatched. Germline-derived CDR1 and CDR2 are SGDLS and YYNGEE. CDR3 bases: TGTGCCAGCAGCGTAGAGGCAGGGGGTGGTGGCTACACCTTC. As protein: CASSVEAGGGGYTF.

The chain uses TRBV28 and TRBJ2-7; 8 positions agree with TRBD1. Germline loops: CDR1 MDHEN, CDR2 SYDVKM. The ends lost 2 bases at V and 0 bases at J; junction bases unmatched: 3. The CDR3 sequence is 15 residues long. CDR3 amino acids: CASSLTGGPSYEQYF. CDR3 nucleotides: TGTGCCAGCAGTTTAACAGGGGGTCCCTCCTACGAGCAGTACTTC.

The gene calls are TRBV4-2 and TRBJ2-7; D unclear. The CDR3 spans 15 residues. V lost 5 bases, J lost 0 bases, and 14 bases lay in between. From germline, CDR1 is LGHNA and CDR2 YNFKEQ. CDR3 region: CASSTDLGFSYEQYF. The CDR3 coding sequence is TGTGCCAGCAGCACAGATTTAGGATTCTCCTACGAGCAGTACTTC.

In this sample, this clone turned up once. V usage is TRBV6-1 and J usage is TRBJ2-1; 10 bases line up with TRBD1. The CDR3 is 14 residues long. Germline CDR1 reads MNHNS; CDR2 reads SASEGT. This CDR3 reads CASLPGQGLNEQFF. CDR3 coding DNA: TGTGCTAGTCTTCCGGGACAGGGGCTGAATGAGCAGTTCTTC.

V usage is TRBV7-9 and J usage is TRBJ2-7; perhaps TRBD1 as D (6 bases). Germline CDR1 and CDR2: SEHNR and FQNEAQ (reference sequence). The CDR3 extends over 16 amino acids. Trimming stripped 1 base from V and 3 bases from J, with 16 bases between. The CDR3 protein is CASSLGDNRDNYEQYF. The CDR3 DNA reads as TGTGCCAGCAGCTTAGGTGATAACAGGGACAACTACGAGCAGTACTTC.

The J gene is TRBJ1-2, the V gene TRBV9; D gene ambiguous. Trimming took off 2 bases at V and 3 bases at J, with 5 bases between the two ends. The CDR3 consists of 12 residues. Germline assignment: CDR1 SGDLS and CDR2 YYNGEE. In nucleotides, the CDR3 is TGTGCCAGCAGCGTCGGAGACTATGGCTACACCTTC. This codes for CASSVGDYGYTF.

CDR3 in amino acids: CASSLLGVKGADTQYF. Here the CDR3 DNA reads TGTGCCAGCAGCTTATTAGGCGTGAAAGGGGCAGATACGCAGTATTTT. The gene calls are TRBV7-3 and TRBJ2-3; maybe TRBD1 (5 bases). CDR3 size: 16 residues. Germline lookup yields CDR1 SGHTA and CDR2 FQGTGA. Trimming shortened V by 2 bases and J by 4 bases, and 16 bases separated the two germline ends. Combining the CDR3 with reference TRBV7-3 and TRBJ2-3 gives the whole variable domain GAGVSQTPSNKVTEKGKYVELRCDPISGHTALYWYRQSLGQGPEFLIYFQGTGAADDSGLPNDRFFAVRPEGSVSTLKIQRTERGDSAVYLCASSLLGVKGADTQYFGPGTRLTVL.

This clone has just a few counts. Here the CDR3 reads CASSFGRSGFREKLFF. DNA of the CDR3: TGTGCCAGCAGTTTCGGAAGAAGCGGGTTTAGGGAAAAACTGTTTTTT. The chain employs TRBV28 and TRBJ1-4; the D is unclear. Trimming pared 3 bases from V and 8 bases from J, leaving 19 bases between. Per the germline V gene, CDR1 is MDHEN and CDR2 is SYDVKM. The CDR3 extends over 16 amino acids. The full variable domain, its missing parts supplied by reference TRBV28 and TRBJ1-4, is DVKVTQSSRYLVKRTGEKVFLECVQDMDHENMFWYRQDPGLGLRLIYFSYDVKMKEKGDIPEGYSVSREKKERFSLILESASTNQTSMYLCASSFGRSGFREKLFFGSGTQLSVL.

The chain couples TRBV12-5 to TRBJ2-1; 7 bases are shared with TRBD2. CDR1 and CDR2 (germline): LGHNT, FRNRAP. V trimming: 3 bases; J trimming: 3 bases; junction bases outside the gene matches: 2. The CDR3 contains 14 residues. The CDR3 loop reads CASGFRDYYNEQFF. In nucleotides, the CDR3 is TGTGCTAGTGGTTTTAGGGACTACTACAATGAGCAGTTCTTC.

V is TRBV6-1 and J is TRBJ2-7; 7 positions agree with TRBD1. This CDR3 is built from 15 residues. Germline V CDR1 and CDR2: MNHNS, SASEGT. V dropped 3 bases and J dropped 2; count of bases not matched to a gene: 7. The CDR3 sequence: CASSDKTGKAYEQYF. DNA for the CDR3: TGTGCCAGCAGTGACAAGACAGGGAAGGCCTACGAGCAGTACTTC.

The V and J genes are TRBV28 and TRBJ2-7, with 7 bases lining up with TRBD1. CDR1 and CDR2 from the germline V gene are MDHEN and SYDVKM. The CDR3 length is 12 residues. V lost 5 bases and J lost 6; bases outside the gene matches: 4. For the CDR3, the DNA is TGTGCCAGCAGTCCAGGGGGTACCGAGCAGTACTTC. Its translation is CASSPGGTEQYF.

This clone occurred once. The gene calls are TRBV6-1 and TRBJ1-4, with 8 nucleotides matching TRBD1. The CDR3 extends over 15 amino acids. Germline CDR1 reads MNHNS; CDR2 reads SASEGT. Trimming removed 7 bases from V and 8 bases from J; junction bases left unmatched: 12. The CDR3 DNA reads as TGTGCCAGCAAGCGAGAGACAGGGGTCGGGGAAAAACTGTTTTTT. This codes for CASKRETGVGEKLFF.

This clone was picked up a small number of times. The chain carries TRBV28 and TRBJ2-2; D might be TRBD2 (5 bases). The CDR3 length is 15 residues. The V and J ends lost 3 bases and 4 bases respectively, with 12 bases between them. In germline, CDR1 is MDHEN, CDR2 SYDVKM. The CDR3 region is CASSFPRLSTGELFF. In DNA, the CDR3 is TGTGCCAGCAGTTTCCCGCGACTAAGCACCGGGGAGCTGTTTTTT.

The chain joins TRBV6-1 to TRBJ1-1; 8 bases are shared with TRBD1. The CDR3 runs to 14 residues. Germline CDR1 MNHNS, CDR2 SASEGT. Germline trimming cut 6 bases from V and 1 base from J; bases unmatched to any gene: 4. The CDR3 coding sequence is TGTGCCAGCAGGCCGGGACAGGCGAACACTGAAGCTTTCTTT. Protein sequence: CASRPGQANTEAFF.

The gene calls are TRBV28 and TRBJ1-2, with unresolved D. V was trimmed by 5 bases and J by 2 bases, leaving 9 bases between them. This CDR3 has 13 residues. Per the germline V gene, CDR1 is MDHEN and CDR2 is SYDVKM. The CDR3 nucleotides are TGTGCCAGCAGTGCCGGCGGAAACTATGGCTACACCTTC. Its protein product is CASSAGGNYGYTF.

This chain links TRBV4-1 with TRBJ2-1; D remains ambiguous. Germline lookup yields CDR1 MGHRA and CDR2 YSYEKL. Trimming stripped 0 bases from V and 10 bases from J, with 16 bases between. This CDR3 has 15 amino acids. CDR3 nucleotide sequence: TGCGCCAGCAGCCAAGAAGCGAGAGCCCTTCAGGAGCAGTTCTTC. Translation: CASSQEARALQEQFF.

The chain employs TRBV5-5 and TRBJ1-2, with 9 bases fitting TRBD1. CDR3 length: 14 amino acids. V gave up 0 bases and J gave up 6 bases; unmatched junction bases: 3. Germline-derived CDR1 and CDR2 are SGHKS and YYEKEE (reference sequence). CDR3 bases: TGTGCCAGCAGCTTGGGGGACAGGGTCGATGGCTACACCTTC. Residues: CASSLGDRVDGYTF.